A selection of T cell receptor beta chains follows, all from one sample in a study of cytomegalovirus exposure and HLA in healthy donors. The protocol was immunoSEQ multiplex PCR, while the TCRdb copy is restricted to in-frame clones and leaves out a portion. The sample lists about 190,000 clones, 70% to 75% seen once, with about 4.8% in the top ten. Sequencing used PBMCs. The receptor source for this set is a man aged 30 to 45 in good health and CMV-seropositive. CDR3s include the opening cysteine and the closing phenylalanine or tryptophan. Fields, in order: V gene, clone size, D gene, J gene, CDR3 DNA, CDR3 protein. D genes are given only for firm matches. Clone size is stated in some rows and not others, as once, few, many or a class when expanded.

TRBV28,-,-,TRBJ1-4,TGTGCCAGCAGTTCATCAGGCCGTGTTGAAGAAAAACTGTTTTTT,CASSSSGRVEEKLFF
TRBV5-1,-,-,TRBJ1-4,TGCGCCAGCAGCTTGTTAGGACAACCTACAACTAATGAAAAACTGTTTTTT,CASSLLGQPTTNEKLFF
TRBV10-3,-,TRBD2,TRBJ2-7,TGTGCCACCCGCCGGGAGGACCGAGCCTACGAGCAGTACTTC,CATRREDRAYEQYF
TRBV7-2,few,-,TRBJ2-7,TGTGCCAGCAGCTTAGCGGCCGGAGACGTTTCCTACGAGCAGTACTTC,CASSLAAGDVSYEQYF
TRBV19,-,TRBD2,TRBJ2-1,TGTGCCAGTAGTGGGACTAGCGGATTCTCCTACAATGAGCAGTTCTTC,CASSGTSGFSYNEQFF
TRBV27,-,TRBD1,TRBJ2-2,TGTGCCAGCAGCTTTTTAAGGGCAGGGGGGAACACCGGGGAGCTGTTTTTT,CASSFLRAGGNTGELFF
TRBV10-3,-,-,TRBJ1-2,TGTGCCATCAGTAAGGACTTCGGCTACACCTTC,CAISKDFGYTF
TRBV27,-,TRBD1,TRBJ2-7,TGTGCCAGCAGTTCGACAGGGGTCGGTTCCTACGAGCAGTACTTC,CASSSTGVGSYEQYF
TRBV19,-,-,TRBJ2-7,TGTGCCAGTAGTCTTACAGGGAGCTTGGCCTACGAGCAGTACTTC,CASSLTGSLAYEQYF
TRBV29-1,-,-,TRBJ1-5,TGCAGCGTTGGGAGCAGCAATCAGCCCCAGCATTTT,CSVGSSNQPQHF
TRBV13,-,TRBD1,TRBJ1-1,TGTGCCAGCAGCTATGACAGGGGCCAGAACACTGAAGCTTTCTTT,CASSYDRGQNTEAFF
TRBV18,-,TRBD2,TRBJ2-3,TGTGCCAGCTCGCCTACGTCAGCGGGAGGGCCAGATACGCAGTATTTT,CASSPTSAGGPDTQYF
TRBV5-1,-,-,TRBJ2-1,TGCGCCAGCAGCTTGGATCGGGTTGGGGCTGAGCAGTTCTTC,CASSLDRVGAEQFF
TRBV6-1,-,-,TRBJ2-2,TGTGCCAGCAACCCAGGAGGGGAGCTGTTTTTT,CASNPGGELFF
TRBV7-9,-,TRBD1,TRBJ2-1,TGTGCCAGCAGCTCAACACAGGGGCCCTACAATGAGCAGTTCTTC,CASSSTQGPYNEQFF
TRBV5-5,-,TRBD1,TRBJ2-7,TGTGCCAGCAGCTTCCTCCGGGACAGCTCCTACGAGCAGTACTTC,CASSFLRDSSYEQYF
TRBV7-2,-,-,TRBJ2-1,TGTGCCTCCTCTGGCGGCAGCCACAATGAGCAGTTCTTC,CASSGGSHNEQFF
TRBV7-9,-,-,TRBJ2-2,TGTGCCAGCAGCCCTCGACAGCTTTCGAACACCGGGGAGCTGTTTTTT,CASSPRQLSNTGELFF
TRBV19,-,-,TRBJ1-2,TGTGCCGGCTACACAGGGAACTATGGCTACACCTTC,CAGYTGNYGYTF
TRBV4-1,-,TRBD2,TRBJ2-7,TGCGCCAGCAGCCAAGACCTAGCGGGCCGCTACGAGCAGTACTTC,CASSQDLAGRYEQYF
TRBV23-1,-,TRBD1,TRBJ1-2,TGCGCCAGCAGTCAATCAGAAAAGGAGCAGGGGGCTGTCTATGGCTACACCTTC,CASSQSEKEQGAVYGYTF
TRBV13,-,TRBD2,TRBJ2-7,TGTACCAGCAGCTTAGGAGCTAGCGGGAGGGCCTTTAGATACGAGCAGTACTTC,CTSSLGASGRAFRYEQYF
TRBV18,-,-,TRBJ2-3,TGTGCCAGCTCCCCGTCCCGGGATACGCAGTATTTT,CASSPSRDTQYF
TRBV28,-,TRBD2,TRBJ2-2,TGTGCCAGCAGTCTCGCTAGCGGGAGAAGCACCGGGGAGCTGTTTTTT,CASSLASGRSTGELFF
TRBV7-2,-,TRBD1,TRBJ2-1,TGTGCCAGCAGCCCGGGACAGCCCGCCGGTGAAGAGCAGTTCTTC,CASSPGQPAGEEQFF
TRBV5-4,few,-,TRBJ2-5,TGTGCCAGCAGTTCCAAGGGAGTAAAGTACCAAGAGACCCAGTACTTC,CASSSKGVKYQETQYF
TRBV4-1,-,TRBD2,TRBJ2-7,TGCGCCAGCAGCCCAGCGGGAGTATCCTACGAGCAGTACTTC,CASSPAGVSYEQYF
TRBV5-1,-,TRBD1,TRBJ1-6,TGCGCCAGCAGCTTGGTGACAGGGTCCCGGCCAAATTCACCCCTCCACTTT,CASSLVTGSRPNSPLHF
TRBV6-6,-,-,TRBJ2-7,TGTGCCAGCAGTCCCACCGGGACCCTCGGGAGCGAGCAGTACTTC,CASSPTGTLGSEQYF
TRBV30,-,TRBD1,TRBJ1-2,TGTGCCCGGGACAGGTCAACAGCTGGCTACACCTTC,CARDRSTAGYTF
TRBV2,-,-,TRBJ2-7,TGTGCCAGCAGTTTAAATCCGTACGAGCAGTACTTC,CASSLNPYEQYF
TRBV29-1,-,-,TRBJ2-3,TGCAGCGTGGCGACTAGATTGGATACGCAGTATTTT,CSVATRLDTQYF